Below, 10 T cell receptor beta chains from the same sample are listed, as sequenced in a study of T cells after yellow fever vaccination. TCRdb recomputed calls from the 5' RACE reads with MiXCR, one row per CDR3 protein. The data hold about 220,000 distinct CDR3 sequences, with 3% to 4% observed a single time. The specimen comprised CD4+ T cells sorted from PBMCs, sampled 10 days after the yellow fever booster vaccination. These TCRs come from a man younger than 35 who received the YFV17D yellow fever vaccine.

The rearrangement links TRBV20-1 to TRBJ1-2, with D perhaps TRBD1 (6 bases). Germline loops: CDR1 DFQATT, CDR2 SNEGSKA (reference sequence). The V end lost 5 bases, the J end lost 0 bases, and 10 bases lay between the germline ends. The CDR3 covers 13 residues. The CDR3, as DNA: TGCAGTGCTGGACAGCTTACTAACTATGGCTACACCTTC. The encoded protein is CSAGQLTNYGYTF.

The chain couples TRBV30 to TRBJ2-6, with 7 bases matching TRBD1. Germline assignment: CDR1 GTSNPN and CDR2 SVGIG (reference sequence). V was clipped by 4 bases and J by 2 bases; unmatched bases: 8. The CDR3 contains 16 residues. The CDR3 reads CAWKAGGTPGANVLTF. The CDR3 nucleotides read TGTGCCTGGAAGGCAGGGGGAACGCCTGGGGCCAACGTCCTGACTTTC.

The gene calls are TRBV18 and TRBJ2-5; D is unclear. Germline V gene sequence: CDR1 KGHSH, CDR2 LQKENI. CDR3 length equals 14 residues. Deletions cut 6 bases from V and 5 bases from J, with 16 bases between. Here the CDR3 reads CASSPWVAQETQYF. As DNA, the CDR3 is TGTGCCAGCTCCCCATGGGTTGCCCAGGAGACCCAGTACTTC.

This clonotype was counted at least ten times. In DNA, the CDR3 is TGCGCCAGCAGCTTATTTTCGGGACAGAATGAAGCTTTCTTT. Protein sequence: CASSLFSGQNEAFF. This sequence joins TRBV5-1 and TRBJ1-1, with 7 bases lining up with TRBD1. Germline-derived CDR1 and CDR2 are SGHRS and YFSETQ. The CDR3 covers 14 residues. V gave up 2 bases and J gave up 7 bases; unmatched junction bases: 8.

This clonotype was detected only a few times. The chain couples TRBV5-1 to TRBJ2-5, with D unclear. This CDR3 region has 13 residues. Germline V gives CDR1 SGHRS, CDR2 YFSETQ. V lost 4 bases to trimming and J lost 7 bases, with 14 bases between them. CDR3 nucleotide sequence: TGCGCCAGCAGCCTAGACCCGGGCGGGACCCAGTACTTC. Translating it yields CASSLDPGGTQYF.

This clonotype was counted ten times or more. The V and J genes are TRBV6-5 and TRBJ1-4; TRBD1 aligns across 11 bases. This CDR3 has 16 amino acids. The J segment lost 8 bases and the V segment lost 5 bases, leaving 10 bases of the junction unmatched. Germline V gene sequence: CDR1 MNHEY, CDR2 SVGAGI. Here the CDR3 reads CASSPRTGGQSEKLFF. In DNA, the CDR3 is TGTGCCAGCAGTCCTCGGACAGGGGGCCAATCGGAAAAACTGTTTTTT.

The chain links TRBV4-3 to TRBJ2-5; TRBD1 might be the D (6 bases). Germline values: CDR1 LGHNA, CDR2 YSLEER. This CDR3 comprises 14 residues. V shed 0 bases and J shed 14 bases, with 19 bases lying between them. This CDR3 reads CASSQDLVTGRIYF. The CDR3 DNA sequence: TGCGCCAGCAGCCAAGATCTTGTGACAGGCCGTATTTACTTC.

The V gene is TRBV4-3, the J gene TRBJ2-5; 10 bases map to TRBD2. In germline, CDR1 is LGHNA, CDR2 YSLEER. The CDR3 contains 19 residues. Trimming removed 4 bases from V and 4 bases from J; junction bases left unmatched: 18. This chain's CDR3 is CASSLALPASSGGGETQYF. In nucleotides, the CDR3 is TGCGCCAGCAGCCTCGCCCTTCCCGCGTCTAGCGGGGGCGGAGAGACCCAGTACTTC.

In this sample, this clonotype turned up many times. The V call is TRBV5-4, the J call TRBJ2-1; possibly TRBD2 for D (6 bases). V lost 4 bases to trimming and J lost 4 bases, with 15 bases between them. Germline-derived CDR1 and CDR2 are SGHNT and YYREEE (reference sequence). The CDR3 runs 15 residues. CDR3 nucleotide sequence: TGTGCCAGCAGCCCGCGGGGTTTTGGGTACAATGAGCAGTTCTTC. Its protein product is CASSPRGFGYNEQFF.

The rearrangement joins TRBV20-1 to TRBJ1-2; D is undetermined. Germline V lookup: CDR1 DFQATT, CDR2 SNEGSKA (reference sequence). Trimming pared 3 bases from V and 8 bases from J, leaving 16 bases between. The CDR3 loop spans 13 amino acids. CDR3 amino acids: CSARLREATGYTF. DNA of the CDR3: TGCAGTGCTAGGTTGAGGGAAGCGACCGGCTACACCTTC.